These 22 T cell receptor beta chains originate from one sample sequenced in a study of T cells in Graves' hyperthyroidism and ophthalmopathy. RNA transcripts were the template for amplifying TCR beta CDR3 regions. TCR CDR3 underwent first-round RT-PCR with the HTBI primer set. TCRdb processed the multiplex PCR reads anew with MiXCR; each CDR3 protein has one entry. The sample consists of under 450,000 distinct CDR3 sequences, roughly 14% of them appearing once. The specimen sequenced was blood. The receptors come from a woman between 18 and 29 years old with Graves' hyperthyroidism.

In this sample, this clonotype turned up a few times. CDR3 sequence: CSARADTVNTEAFF. The CDR3 nucleotides read TGCAGTGCTAGAGCGGACACAGTGAACACTGAAGCTTTCTTT. The chain joins TRBV20-1 to TRBJ1-1; the D gene is possibly TRBD1 (5 bases). Trimming took 1 base from V and 0 from J, leaving 9 bases between them. Germline-derived CDR1 and CDR2 are DFQATT and SNEGSKA (reference sequence). This CDR3 is built from 14 residues.

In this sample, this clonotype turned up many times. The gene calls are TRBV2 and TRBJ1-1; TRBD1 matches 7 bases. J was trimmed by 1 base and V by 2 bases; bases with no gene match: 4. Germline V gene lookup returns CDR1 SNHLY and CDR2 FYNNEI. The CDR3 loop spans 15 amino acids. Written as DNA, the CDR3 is TGTGCCAGCAGTGAATTGTGGACAGGGAACACTGAAGCTTTCTTT. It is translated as CASSELWTGNTEAFF. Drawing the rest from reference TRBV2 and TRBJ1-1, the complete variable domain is EPEVTQTPSHQVTQMGQEVILRCVPISNHLYFYWYRQILGQKVEFLVSFYNNEISEKSEIFDDQFSVERPDGSNFTLKIRSTKLEDSAMYFCASSELWTGNTEAFFGQGTRLTVV.

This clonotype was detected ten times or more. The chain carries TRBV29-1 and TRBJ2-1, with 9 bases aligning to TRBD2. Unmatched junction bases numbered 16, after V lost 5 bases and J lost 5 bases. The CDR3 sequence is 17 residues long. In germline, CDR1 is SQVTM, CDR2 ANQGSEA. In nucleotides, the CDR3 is TGCAGCGTTACCGGGACTAGCCCCCATCGAGGGAACAATGAGCAGTTCTTC. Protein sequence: CSVTGTSPHRGNNEQFF.

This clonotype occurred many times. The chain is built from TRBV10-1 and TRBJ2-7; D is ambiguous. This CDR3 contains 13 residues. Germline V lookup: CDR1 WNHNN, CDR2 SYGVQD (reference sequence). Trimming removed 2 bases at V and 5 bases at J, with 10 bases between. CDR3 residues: CASSEKGRNEQYF. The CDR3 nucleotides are TGCGCCAGCAGTGAGAAGGGCCGGAACGAGCAGTACTTC.

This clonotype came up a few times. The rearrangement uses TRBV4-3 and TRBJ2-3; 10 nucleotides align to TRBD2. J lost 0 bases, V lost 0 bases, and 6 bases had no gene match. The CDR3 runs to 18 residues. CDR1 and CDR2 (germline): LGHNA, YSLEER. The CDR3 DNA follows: TGCGCCAGCAGCCAAGAGGCTAGCGGGGGACCTAGCACAGATACGCAGTATTTT. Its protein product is CASSQEASGGPSTDTQYF.

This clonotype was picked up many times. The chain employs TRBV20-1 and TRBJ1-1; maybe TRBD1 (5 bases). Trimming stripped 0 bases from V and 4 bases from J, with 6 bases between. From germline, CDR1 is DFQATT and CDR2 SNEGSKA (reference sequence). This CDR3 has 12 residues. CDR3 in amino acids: CSARDQGTEAFF. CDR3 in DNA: TGCAGTGCTAGAGATCAGGGCACTGAAGCTTTCTTT.

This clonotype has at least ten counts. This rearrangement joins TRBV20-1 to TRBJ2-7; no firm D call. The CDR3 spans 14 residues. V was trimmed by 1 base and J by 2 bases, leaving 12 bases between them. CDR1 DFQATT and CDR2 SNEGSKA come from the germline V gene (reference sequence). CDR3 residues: CSARGGSTTYEQYF. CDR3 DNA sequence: TGCAGTGCTAGAGGGGGAAGTACCACCTACGAGCAGTACTTC.

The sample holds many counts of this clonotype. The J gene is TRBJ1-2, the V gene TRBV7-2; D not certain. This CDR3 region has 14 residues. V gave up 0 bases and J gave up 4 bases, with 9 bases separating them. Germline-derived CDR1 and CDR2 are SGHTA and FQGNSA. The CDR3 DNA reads TGTGCCAGCAGCTTAGCGCGAGGGTCCTATGGCTACACCTTC. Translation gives CASSLARGSYGYTF.

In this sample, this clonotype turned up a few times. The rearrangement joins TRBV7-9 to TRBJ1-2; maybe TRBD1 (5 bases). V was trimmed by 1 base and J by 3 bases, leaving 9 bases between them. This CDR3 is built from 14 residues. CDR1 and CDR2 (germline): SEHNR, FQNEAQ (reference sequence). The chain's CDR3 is CASSLDGTYYGYTF. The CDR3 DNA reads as TGTGCCAGCAGCTTAGATGGGACGTACTATGGCTACACCTTC.

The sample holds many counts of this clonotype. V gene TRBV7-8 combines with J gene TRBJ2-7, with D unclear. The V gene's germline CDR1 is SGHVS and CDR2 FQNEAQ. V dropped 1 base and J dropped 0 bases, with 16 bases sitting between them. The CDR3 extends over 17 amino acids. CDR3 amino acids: CASSLGVGNSRSYEQYF. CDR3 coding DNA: TGTGCCAGCAGCTTAGGAGTTGGTAACTCTCGCTCCTACGAGCAGTACTTC.

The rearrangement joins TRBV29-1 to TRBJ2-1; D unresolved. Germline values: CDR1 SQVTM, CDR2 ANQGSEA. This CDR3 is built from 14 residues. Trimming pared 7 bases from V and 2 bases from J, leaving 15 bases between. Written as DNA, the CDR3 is TGCAGCGCCCCGTACGGAGTCCCCTACAATGAGCAGTTCTTC. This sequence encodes CSAPYGVPYNEQFF.

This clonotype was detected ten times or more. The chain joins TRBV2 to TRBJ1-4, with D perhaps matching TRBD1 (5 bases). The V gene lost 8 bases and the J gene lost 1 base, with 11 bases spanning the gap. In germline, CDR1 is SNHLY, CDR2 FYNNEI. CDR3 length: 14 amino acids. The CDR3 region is CASRGEVTNEKLFF. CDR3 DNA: TGTGCCAGCCGAGGGGAGGTAACTAATGAAAAACTGTTTTTT.

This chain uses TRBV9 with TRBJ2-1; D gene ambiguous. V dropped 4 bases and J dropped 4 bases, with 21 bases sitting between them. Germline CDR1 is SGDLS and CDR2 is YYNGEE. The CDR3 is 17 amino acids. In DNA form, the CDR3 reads TGTGCCAGCAGCTCCGGACCCTCCGCCGCCCCATACAATGAGCAGTTCTTC. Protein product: CASSSGPSAAPYNEQFF.

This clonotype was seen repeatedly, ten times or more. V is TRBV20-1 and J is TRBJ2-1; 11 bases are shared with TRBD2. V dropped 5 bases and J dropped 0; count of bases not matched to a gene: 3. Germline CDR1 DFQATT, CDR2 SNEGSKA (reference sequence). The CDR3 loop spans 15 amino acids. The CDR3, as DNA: TGCAGTGCTGTAGCGGGAGGGGGCTCCTACAATGAGCAGTTCTTC. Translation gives CSAVAGGGSYNEQFF.

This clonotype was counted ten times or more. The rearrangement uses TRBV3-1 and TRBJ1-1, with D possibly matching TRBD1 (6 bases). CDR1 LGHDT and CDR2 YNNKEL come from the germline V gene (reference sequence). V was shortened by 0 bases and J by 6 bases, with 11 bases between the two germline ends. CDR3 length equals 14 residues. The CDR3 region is CASSQEQGGPEAFF. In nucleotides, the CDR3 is TGTGCCAGCAGCCAAGAACAGGGTGGTCCTGAAGCTTTCTTT.

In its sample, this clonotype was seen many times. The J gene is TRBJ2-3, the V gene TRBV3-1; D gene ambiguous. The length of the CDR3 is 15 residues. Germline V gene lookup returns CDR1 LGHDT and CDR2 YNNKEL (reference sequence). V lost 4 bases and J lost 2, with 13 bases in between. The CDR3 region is CASSPTRTFTDTQYF. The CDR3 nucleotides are TGTGCCAGCAGCCCCACAAGAACCTTCACAGATACGCAGTATTTT.

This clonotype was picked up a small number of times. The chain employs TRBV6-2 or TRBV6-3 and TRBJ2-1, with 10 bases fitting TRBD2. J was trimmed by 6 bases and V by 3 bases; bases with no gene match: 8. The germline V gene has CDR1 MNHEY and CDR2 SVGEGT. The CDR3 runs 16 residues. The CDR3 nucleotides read TGTGCCAGCAGTTATTCCCAGCGGGGGGGCCCCAATGAGCAGTTCTTC. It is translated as CASSYSQRGGPNEQFF.

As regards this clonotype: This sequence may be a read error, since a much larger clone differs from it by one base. The DNA for the CDR3 is TGTGCCATCAGTGACGGGACTAGCGGGAGCCCCTACAATGAGCAGTTCTTC. As protein: CAISDGTSGSPYNEQFF. The chain recombines TRBV10-3 with TRBJ2-1; 14 bases map to TRBD2. The CDR3 has 17 residues. Germline V lookup: CDR1 ENHRY, CDR2 SYGVKD. The trim removed 3 bases at V and 2 bases at J, leaving 3 bases unmatched.

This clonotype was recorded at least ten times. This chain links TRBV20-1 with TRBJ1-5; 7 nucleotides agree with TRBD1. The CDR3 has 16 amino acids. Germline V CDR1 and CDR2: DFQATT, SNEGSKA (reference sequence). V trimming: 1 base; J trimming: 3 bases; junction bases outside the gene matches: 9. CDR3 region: CSARAGTEAFNQPQHF. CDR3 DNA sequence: TGCAGTGCTAGAGCCGGGACAGAAGCCTTCAATCAGCCCCAGCATTTT.

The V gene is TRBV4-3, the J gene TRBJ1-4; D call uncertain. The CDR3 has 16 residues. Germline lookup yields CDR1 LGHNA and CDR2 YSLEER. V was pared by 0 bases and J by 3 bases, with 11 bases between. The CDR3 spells CASSQEGGRANEKLFF. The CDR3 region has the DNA TGCGCCAGCAGCCAAGAGGGAGGGAGGGCTAATGAAAAACTGTTTTTT.

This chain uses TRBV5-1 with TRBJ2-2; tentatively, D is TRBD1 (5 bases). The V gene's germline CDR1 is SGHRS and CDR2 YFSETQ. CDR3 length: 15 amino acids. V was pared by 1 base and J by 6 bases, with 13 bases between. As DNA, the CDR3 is TGCGCCAGCAGCTTGATAGAACAGGACGCCGGGGAGCTGTTTTTT. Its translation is CASSLIEQDAGELFF. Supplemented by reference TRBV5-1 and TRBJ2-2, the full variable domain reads KAGVTQTPRYLIKTRGQQVTLSCSPISGHRSVSWYQQTPGQGLQFLFEYFSETQRNKGNFPGRFSGRQFSNSRSEMNVSTLELGDSALYLCASSLIEQDAGELFFGEGSRLTVL.

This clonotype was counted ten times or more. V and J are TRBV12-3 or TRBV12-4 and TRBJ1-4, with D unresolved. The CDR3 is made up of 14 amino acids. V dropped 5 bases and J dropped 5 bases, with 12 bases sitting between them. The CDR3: CASSPSGRNEKLFF. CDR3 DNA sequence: TGTGCCAGCAGTCCATCAGGAAGGAATGAAAAACTGTTTTTT.